This T cell receptor (beta chain) was retrieved from a study of cytomegalovirus exposure and HLA in healthy donors (dated by TCRdb to between 2016 and 2019). About the study as a whole: An earlier analysis of about 530 of the donors reported approximately 260 Gb of sequence data and 117 million unique TCR beta sequences obtained from about 179 million T cells. Of the approximately 400 genotyped donors, 65% to 90% were placed in the genetic ancestry cluster associated with self-reported Caucasian donors. A separate validation cohort of roughly 110 different subjects was used in addition to the roughly 720-subject first cohort. The study profiled the T cell repertoires of around 700 subjects by immunosequencing and related them to cytomegalovirus serostatus. In the later analysis, no new phenotypic data were used to find candidate immune exposures; instead, reliance was placed on TCR beta sequences and their occurrence across donors. Every repertoire in the discovery cohort had been generated on one and the same sequencing platform. In an earlier analysis of a few hundred of the donors, high-throughput TCR beta sequencing was used to judge whether each TCR beta V gene segment behaved as functional or pseudogenic. HLA typing covered class I and class II loci at four-digit resolution. Alongside the repertoire data, information on donor age, sex, ethnicity and CMV serostatus was compiled. A later analysis re-analyzed previously published TCR beta repertoires from 660 or so donors and added high-resolution HLA genotyping to study TCR occurrence patterns. High-throughput TCR immunosequencing, statistical association of individual TCRs with disease status, and machine learning were combined to predict cytomegalovirus infection status. About five DR-DQ haplotypes were treated as single units for association and clustering because of strong linkage in the cohort. The study was designed to test whether signatures of past pathogen exposure could be identified by cataloging public T cell receptors. A later genetic analysis took genome-wide SNP genotypes for about 55% of the 666 donors and used that subset as a discovery cohort. The number of typed donors differed by locus: about 620-640 for A, B, C, DRB1 and DQB1; 522 for DQA1; around 580 for DPA1; and some 430 for DPB1. Across approximately 400 genotyped donors of the cohort, an average of approximately 200,000 unique TCR beta nucleotide sequences per donor were sequenced, and roughly 20% of those sequences were non-productive. An early release that covered around 590 HLA-typed donors contained 250 to 350 gigabases of sequencing data and 70 million to 100 million unique TCR sequences. Overall study outcomes, separate from this receptor: In an earlier analysis of around 500 of the donors, most TCR beta V segments appeared in productive rearrangements about 87% or about 30% of the time, broadly matching IMGT annotations. The 87-base-pair reads could not distinguish some IMGT-functional V segments, including TRBV6-2 and TRBV6-3, so those segments were excluded. Several of the top co-occurrence clusters appeared to be linked to parvovirus B19, influenza, CMV and Epstein-Barr virus, according to a later analysis. CMV serostatus was the only immune exposure information available for the cohort. Sequencing depth was assumed to be roughly uniform across donors in the presence/absence analyses, though that assumption may not hold. Cytomegalovirus status was reported to be diagnosed by the classifier with high specificity and sensitivity in both the original and validation cohorts. Compared with the roughly 720-donor mean, donors in an Asian-associated ancestry cluster had fewer N-insertions in productive TCRs, according to a later genetic analysis. Strong co-occurrence of HLA alleles, especially DR and DQ, made assigning TCR associations to individual alleles difficult. According to a later analysis, most CMV-associated TCR beta chains appeared to be HLA-restricted, and the HLA associations seemed to be driven largely by CMV exposure. In the study, 150 to 200 TCR beta chains were listed as associated with cytomegalovirus. The authors suggested that the approach could potentially be extended to other disease states and immunological phenotypes. In a later analysis, HLA-associated TCR beta chains showed more clonal expansion and lower generation probabilities than non-associated chains that were equally common. The cohort was sequenced for TCR beta chains only, and without alpha or paired-chain data the features that could be detected were limited. An association between a missense DCLRE1C variant and V-gene and J-gene trimming of TCR beta chains was found in a later genetic analysis and replicated in an independent cohort. Most TCR sequences were observed very rarely across donors, whereas some public TCRs were present in many individuals. The earlier analysis of some 540 of the donors excluded fewer than 20 rarely observed V segments, including chromosome 9 orphons, because counts were too low. The sequencing pipeline was judged likely to have produced a cluster of highly shared sequence variants as a technical artifact. In a later analysis, the rate of TCR association differed among HLA loci, with DRB1 alleles having the most associated TCRs and HLA-C alleles having the fewest. Specific HLA alleles were associated with more than 15,000 TCR beta sequences at a false discovery rate of 0.05 in a later analysis. Linkage disequilibrium might explain the correlated functional status among segregating V segments, but an unknown experimental factor could not be ruled out. A few of the identified cytomegalovirus-associated TCR beta chains were confirmed in vitro to be specific for cytomegalovirus antigens. A further reported finding was that TCR beta sequences accurately predicted the HLA-A and HLA-B alleles for most subjects in the first cohort. Because HLA typing was missing for some donors at each locus, association tests included only the typed subset.

The cohort was made up of 500 to 800 healthy bone marrow donors. At the time of sampling, all cohort members were nominally healthy, though unrecorded immune exposures were likely present. The donor was CMV seropositive and belonged to the group of 250 to 350 seropositive cohort members. Every donor gave a peripheral blood sample, and the peripheral blood mononuclear cells from that sample were used for TCR beta sequencing. The Qiagen DNeasy Blood Extraction Kit was used to extract genomic DNA from the blood cell samples. V is pruned by 0 bases and J by 10 bases, leaving 5 bases of the junction without a gene match. CDR1 and CDR2 (GTSNPN, SVGIG) derive from the germline V gene (reference sequence). Taken from cysteine to phenylalanine, the CDR3 has 14 residues. The CDR3 DNA has 42 bases and is translated from base 1. On this clone: Its cognate antigen has yet to be identified. No much larger clone is present one base from it, and per-base qualities are unavailable.

The receptor library was made with the immunoSEQ multiplex PCR assay. For the multiplex PCR, a mixture combining 60 forward primers for TCR Vbeta segments and 13 reverse primers for TCR Jbeta segments was used. The CDR3 region of rearranged TCR beta genes was amplified from genomic DNA by a multiplex PCR assay. The Illumina HiSeq System was used to sequence the amplified TCR beta libraries as 87-base-pair reads. The original pipeline was this. A later analysis counted around 72 million unique TCR beta chains across the 500 to 850 repertoires, and 10 million to 12 million of these chains were shared by at least two donors. To remove PCR and sequencing errors, raw reads were error-corrected and collapsed into unique sequences using a nearest-neighbor algorithm that merged closely related sequences. To assign V, D and J gene segments, CDR3 sequences were aligned to IMGT reference sequences. For a sequence to be retained, a match of at least six nucleotides to both a V gene segment and a J gene segment was required. A rearrangement counted as productive if the CDR3 had no stop codons and remained in frame with V and J, and every other rearrangement counted as non-productive. Following IMGT convention, CDR3 was defined as the stretch from the second conserved V-encoded cysteine to the conserved J-encoded phenylalanine. The earlier analysis of some 600 of the donors excluded sequences that lacked an unambiguous match to a single V gene segment. An earlier analysis of some 500 of the donors classified V segments as functional when productive rearrangements were above 56.7% and as segregating when the standard deviation between donors was above 5%. To diagnose cytomegalovirus status from the catalog of TCR beta chain sequences, a statistical classification framework was built. In a later analysis, TCR nucleotide sequences were compared against IMGT/GENE-DB human TR gene sequences so that V and J genes could be assigned. Using the TCRdist pipeline, a later analysis assigned CDR3 sequences along with most-parsimonious VDJ recombination scenarios. In a later analysis, each TCR beta chain was defined by its CDR3 amino acid sequence together with its V-gene family, and reads lacking a unique V-gene family were excluded. In a later analysis, around 600 highly shared, low-generation-probability nucleotide sequences were removed to address suspected cross-contamination and a sequencing artifact. In a later analysis, a clonal expansion index was calculated for each public chain from normalized within-repertoire ranks of inferred template counts. A later analysis computed generation probabilities with a VDJ recombination model fitted to out-of-frame rearrangements, and checked the results against IGoR. A later analysis scored TCR-TCR, TCR-HLA and TCR-CMV co-occurrence with hypergeometric tests, applying a repertoire-size bias correction to TCR pairs. False discovery rates were estimated in a later analysis by permuting HLA or CMV assignments 20 times. In a later analysis, co-occurring TCRs were grouped with DBSCAN, and TCRdist sequence similarity was added when clustering was performed within HLA-allele-positive subsets. Repertoires with fewer than 30,000 or more than 120,000 public chains, plus five repertoires with anomalous nucleotide sharing, were excluded from co-occurrence clustering. Not all clones reach the TCRdb copy of this immuneACCESS table, which keeps in-frame sequences only. Checked studies attribute under half of the gap to unresolved V genes and leave the rest unexplained. V, J and clone size derive from that table, while D and trimming were established from the DNA sequence. In all, the sample holds 200,000 to 300,000 clones, and roughly 82% of those were seen once. Around 5% of the sample is taken by the ten largest.

What was sequenced was PBMCs. The TCR comes from a woman aged 40 to 50 in good health and CMV-seropositive. The chain was built from TRBV30 and TRBJ1-6; 8 of the junction bases match TRBD1. Read as DNA, the sequence is TGTGCCTGGAGTGTAAACAGGGGGGAGTCACCCCTCCACTTT. This codes for CAWSVNRGESPLHF.